Below, 10 T cell receptor beta chains from the same sample are listed, as sequenced in a study of T cell repertoires in cytomegalovirus infection. MiXCR was run by TCRdb on the reads, yielding one entry per CDR3 protein. The sample lists under 250,000 distinct CDR3 sequences, approximately 13% occurring once. Sequencing was done on a sample of PBMCs. All receptors come from a human donor in good health (CMV status not recorded). Some clones in this sample may be carry-over from other donors' samples.

In this sample, this clonotype turned up many times. The chain recombines TRBV7-2 with TRBJ2-7, with 9 nucleotides matching TRBD1. CDR1 is SGHTA and CDR2 is FQGNSA in the germline V gene. The CDR3 is 15 amino acids. V was clipped by 3 bases and J by 1 base; unmatched bases: 4. CDR3 region: CASSFAGQGSYEQYF. In DNA, the CDR3 is TGTGCCAGCAGCTTCGCCGGACAGGGGTCCTACGAGCAGTACTTC. The full variable domain, with the rest looked up from reference TRBV7-2 and TRBJ2-7, is GAGVSQSPSNKVTEKGKDVELRCDPISGHTALYWYRQSLGQGLEFLIYFQGNSAPDKSGLPSDRFSAERTGGSVSTLTIQRTQQEDSAVYLCASSFAGQGSYEQYFGPGTRLTVT.

V gene TRBV7-9 combines with J gene TRBJ2-5; no reliable D call. Germline loops: CDR1 SEHNR, CDR2 FQNEAQ (reference sequence). The ends were cut back, 5 bases at V and 2 bases at J, with 12 bases in the middle. This CDR3 is 14 amino acids long. The CDR3 DNA sequence: TGTGCCAGCAGCCCCACACGACCTCAAGAGACCCAGTACTTC. Translation: CASSPTRPQETQYF.

The table lists this clonotype with many counts. The V gene is TRBV7-2, the J gene TRBJ2-2; no definite D call. Germline lookup yields CDR1 SGHTA and CDR2 FQGNSA. The CDR3 loop spans 14 amino acids. Between the trimmed V and J ends, which lost 5 bases and 7 bases, there was a span of 14 bases. The CDR3 loop reads CASSAIPGIGELFF. In DNA form, the CDR3 reads TGTGCCAGCAGCGCAATTCCTGGCATCGGGGAGCTGTTTTTT.

The J gene is TRBJ1-5, the V gene TRBV12-3 or TRBV12-4, with 7 nucleotides matching TRBD1. The CDR3 loop spans 14 amino acids. V dropped 3 bases and J dropped 11; count of bases not matched to a gene: 10. CDR3: CASSFGQDLWSQHF. CDR3 coding DNA: TGTGCCAGCAGTTTTGGACAGGACCTTTGGTCCCAGCATTTT.

The V call is TRBV30, the J call TRBJ2-7; D may be TRBD1 (6 bases). The length of the CDR3 is 15 residues. The germline V and J ends were trimmed by 1 base and 2 bases, with 15 bases remaining between them. From germline, CDR1 is GTSNPN and CDR2 SVGIG (reference sequence). The CDR3 protein is CAWSARGPIPYEQYF. CDR3 DNA: TGTGCCTGGAGTGCCAGGGGTCCGATTCCCTACGAGCAGTACTTC.

The chain is built from TRBV6-2 or TRBV6-3 and TRBJ2-2, with 7 nucleotides matching TRBD1. CDR1 and CDR2 (germline): MNHEY, SVGEGT. With 4 bases clipped from V and 3 bases from J, the junction kept 5 bases outside the gene matches. This CDR3 spans 15 amino acids. In DNA form, the CDR3 reads TGTGCCAGCAGTTGGCAGGGGGAAGACACCGGGGAGCTGTTTTTT. This encodes CASSWQGEDTGELFF.

The gene calls are TRBV10-3 and TRBJ2-7, with 9 bases aligning to TRBD1. The CDR3 extends over 14 amino acids. CDR1 and CDR2 from the germline V gene are ENHRY and SYGVKD. Trimming removed 5 bases from V and 2 bases from J; junction bases left unmatched: 4. CDR3 sequence reads: CAISPGQGAYEQYF. The CDR3 nucleotides read TGTGCCATCAGTCCGGGACAGGGTGCCTACGAGCAGTACTTC.

This clonotype came up a few times. The V gene is TRBV19, the J gene TRBJ2-2; no clear D gene. Germline loops: CDR1 LNHDA, CDR2 SQIVND (reference sequence). The CDR3 has 14 residues. Trimming cost V 4 bases and J 1 base, with 7 bases left between them. The CDR3 loop is CASSRSGNTGELFF. The CDR3 DNA reads TGTGCCAGTAGTAGATCAGGGAACACCGGGGAGCTGTTTTTT.

V and J are TRBV29-1 and TRBJ2-2, with D possibly being TRBD1 or TRBD2 (7 bases each). The CDR3 is made up of 12 amino acids. Germline loops: CDR1 SQVTM, CDR2 ANQGSEA. The CDR3 DNA reads as TGCACCGCAGGGGGGGGCCACGGGGAGCTGTTTTTT. Residues: CTAGGGHGELFF.

There are many counts of this clonotype. The gene calls are TRBV7-2 and TRBJ2-7, with a possible D match to TRBD2 (5 bases). The CDR3 is made up of 15 amino acids. V was cut by 5 bases and J by 0 bases, with 14 bases left in between. Germline V gives CDR1 SGHTA, CDR2 FQGNSA. The CDR3 DNA reads as TGTGCCAGCAGCCACCGGACTGGAAGCTCCTACGAGCAGTACTTC. This gives the protein CASSHRTGSSYEQYF.